Each of the 23 T cell receptor beta chains below was sequenced from the same sample in a study of T cells in Graves' hyperthyroidism and ophthalmopathy. TCR beta CDR3 region amplification was performed from RNA transcripts. HTBI primers were used for first-round RT-PCR of the TCR CDR3. TCRdb re-called the multiplex PCR reads through MiXCR, storing one row per CDR3 protein. The repertoire includes about 350,000 distinct CDR3 sequences, approximately 13% of them detected once, and roughly 25% sits in the top ten. The source material was blood. These receptors were taken from a woman aged 30 to 39 with Graves' hyperthyroidism.

Only a few counts were recorded for this clonotype. The V call is TRBV9, the J call TRBJ2-5, with 9 bases aligning to TRBD1. The CDR3 totals 16 residues. The germline CDR1 and CDR2 sequences are SGDLS and YYNGEE. Unmatched junction bases numbered 11, after V lost 3 bases and J lost 5 bases. In DNA form, the CDR3 reads TGTGCCAGCAGCGGACCGACGACAGGGGGAGACGAGACCCAGTACTTC. Residues: CASSGPTTGGDETQYF.

The J gene is TRBJ2-1, the V gene TRBV19, with 7 bases lining up with TRBD1. The CDR3 totals 14 residues. Germline assignment: CDR1 LNHDA and CDR2 SQIVND (reference sequence). J lost 7 bases, V lost 2 bases, and 5 bases had no gene match. The CDR3 protein is CASSIRGQTNEQFF. In nucleotides, the CDR3 is TGTGCCAGTAGTATAAGGGGACAGACTAATGAGCAGTTCTTC. The full variable domain, rest sourced from reference TRBV19 and TRBJ2-1, is DGGITQSPKYLFRKEGQNVTLSCEQNLNHDAMYWYRQDPGQGLRLIYYSQIVNDFQKGDIAEGYSVSREKKESFPLTVTSAQKNPTAFYLCASSIRGQTNEQFFGPGTRLTVL.

This clonotype was found many times. The rearrangement uses TRBV20-1 and TRBJ2-7, with 9 bases fitting TRBD1. CDR3 length: 11 residues. Germline V CDR1 and CDR2: DFQATT, SNEGSKA (reference sequence). The ends lost 5 bases at V and 5 bases at J; junction bases unmatched: 1. The CDR3 is CSAGQGNEQYF. In DNA, the CDR3 is TGCAGTGCTGGACAGGGGAACGAGCAGTACTTC.

This rearrangement joins TRBV29-1 to TRBJ2-2, with no clear D. In germline, CDR1 is SQVTM, CDR2 ANQGSEA. The CDR3 has 13 amino acids. Trimming stripped 6 bases from V and 6 bases from J, with 14 bases between. This CDR3 is CSVLGMVSGELFF. In DNA, the CDR3 is TGCAGCGTCCTGGGGATGGTATCCGGGGAGCTGTTTTTT.

This clonotype was detected many times. This chain links TRBV10-3 with TRBJ2-7; D gene unclear. The germline CDR1 and CDR2 sequences are ENHRY and SYGVKD. This CDR3 spans 13 amino acids. Trimming stripped 2 bases from V and 4 bases from J, with 9 bases between. Written as DNA, the CDR3 is TGTGCCATCAGTGAGCCCAGAGGATACGAGCAGTACTTC. Translation gives CAISEPRGYEQYF.

In its sample, this clonotype was seen a few times. This sequence joins TRBV18 and TRBJ1-5, with D perhaps matching TRBD1 (5 bases). Germline values: CDR1 KGHSH, CDR2 LQKENI. Deletions cut 3 bases from V and 5 bases from J, with 11 bases between. This CDR3 is 14 amino acids long. The CDR3 DNA is TGTGCCAGCTCACCGACGGGAGGGGATCAGCCCCAGCATTTT. Translation: CASSPTGGDQPQHF. Full variable domain (missing parts from reference TRBV18 and TRBJ1-5): NAGVMQNPRHLVRRRGQEARLRCSPMKGHSHVYWYRQLPEEGLKFMVYLQKENIIDESGMPKERFSAEFPKEGPSILRIQQVVRGDSAAYFCASSPTGGDQPQHFGDGTRLSIL.

The gene calls are TRBV6-5 and TRBJ2-1; no definite D call. Germline loops: CDR1 MNHEY, CDR2 SVGAGI. The V end lost 6 bases, the J end lost 6 bases, and 9 bases lay between the germline ends. The CDR3 extends over 12 amino acids. Written as DNA, the CDR3 is TGTGCCAGCAGATACCCCCCCAATGAGCAGTTCTTC. Translating it yields CASRYPPNEQFF.

This clonotype was picked up a small number of times. The J gene is TRBJ2-7, the V gene TRBV18; maybe TRBD2 (5 bases). CDR1 KGHSH and CDR2 LQKENI come from the germline V gene. The V and J ends lost 3 bases and 0 bases respectively, with 15 bases between them. This CDR3 comprises 16 residues. This CDR3 reads CASSPGTGLSSYEQYF. The DNA of the CDR3 is TGTGCCAGCTCACCGGGTACTGGACTCAGCTCCTACGAGCAGTACTTC.

Worth noting for this clonotype: Likely a read error: the CDR3 ends without its conserved phenylalanine or tryptophan. The chain has TRBV4-1 and TRBJ2-7, with 11 bases aligning to TRBD2. This CDR3 is built from 16 residues. Germline lookup yields CDR1 MGHRA and CDR2 YSYEKL. Trimming cost V 1 base and J 4 bases; bases outside gene matches: 6. CDR3 nucleotides: TGCGCCAGCAGCCAAGGACTAGCGGGACCCGTGTACGAGCAGTACTAC. It yields the protein CASSQGLAGPVYEQYY.

This clonotype was found many times. The V and J genes are TRBV18 and TRBJ1-1; D might be TRBD1 (5 bases). Germline V lookup: CDR1 KGHSH, CDR2 LQKENI. V was trimmed by 3 bases and J by 3 bases, leaving 11 bases between them. CDR3 size: 14 residues. The CDR3: CASSPDSKDTEAFF. The CDR3 DNA reads as TGTGCCAGCTCACCCGACAGTAAGGACACTGAAGCTTTCTTT.

This clonotype was seen only a few times. The J gene is TRBJ1-3, the V gene TRBV29-1, with D perhaps TRBD1 (5 bases). Germline V gene data show CDR1 as SQVTM and CDR2 as ANQGSEA. The CDR3 extends over 13 amino acids. V shed 2 bases and J shed 4 bases, with 9 bases lying between them. The CDR3 region has the DNA TGCAGCGTTGAATCAGGGATGGGAAACACCATATATTTT. Residues: CSVESGMGNTIYF.

In this sample, this clonotype turned up many times. This chain joins TRBV11-2 and TRBJ2-1; the match to TRBD2 covers 12 bases. V gave up 3 bases and J gave up 15 bases; unmatched junction bases: 12. Looked up from germline, CDR1 is SGHAT and CDR2 is FQNNGV. The CDR3 spans 15 residues. As DNA, the CDR3 is TGTGCCAGCAGCTTGGAGGGTCTAGCGGGAGGGCCCAGGTTCTTC. It codes for CASSLEGLAGGPRFF.

This clonotype was detected many times. V and J are TRBV24-1 and TRBJ2-2, with D tentatively TRBD1 (6 bases). The CDR3 covers 16 residues. Germline CDR1 KGHDR, CDR2 SFDVKD. Trimming pared 1 base from V and 4 bases from J, leaving 12 bases between. CDR3 loop: CATSDFGRGATGELFF. For the CDR3, the DNA is TGTGCCACCAGTGATTTTGGCAGGGGTGCCACCGGGGAGCTGTTTTTT.

The chain employs TRBV4-1 and TRBJ2-1; 12 positions agree with TRBD2. This CDR3 has 16 residues. In germline, CDR1 is MGHRA, CDR2 YSYEKL. The V and J ends lost 5 bases and 7 bases, in that order; junction bases with no gene match: 9. CDR3 amino acids: CASSVTGTSGWNEQFF. The CDR3 DNA reads TGCGCCAGCAGCGTTACGGGGACTAGCGGGTGGAATGAGCAGTTCTTC.

The table lists this clonotype with a few counts. This sequence joins TRBV4-1 and TRBJ2-7, with D possibly being TRBD2 (5 bases). V lost 0 bases to trimming and J lost 5 bases, with 8 bases between them. Germline CDR1 is MGHRA and CDR2 is YSYEKL. This CDR3 has 13 residues. The CDR3 sequence is CASSQERRNEQYF. The CDR3 DNA reads TGCGCCAGCAGCCAAGAGAGGAGGAACGAGCAGTACTTC.

This clonotype showed up just a few times. The genes are TRBV12-3 or TRBV12-4 and TRBJ1-5, with 10 bases fitting TRBD1. After removal of 6 bases from V and 9 bases from J, the junction contained 11 bases not matched to a gene. This CDR3 is 15 amino acids long. In DNA, the CDR3 is TGTGCCAGCAGCGCGACAGGGGGCGAGGGTCGGCCCCAGCATTTT. It translates to CASSATGGEGRPQHF.

V and J are TRBV27 and TRBJ2-1; 8 bases map to TRBD2. The CDR3 runs to 15 residues. Germline V gives CDR1 MNHEY, CDR2 SMNVEV (reference sequence). Trimming removed 8 bases from V and 3 bases from J; junction bases left unmatched: 9. The CDR3 is CASGKTSGFYNEQFF. The DNA for the CDR3 is TGTGCCAGCGGAAAAACTAGCGGATTCTACAATGAGCAGTTCTTC.

The sample holds a few counts of this clonotype. The rearrangement uses TRBV18 and TRBJ1-1; tentatively, D is TRBD1 (5 bases). The CDR3 has 12 residues. With 2 bases removed from V and 7 bases from J, the gap between germline ends came to 8 bases. Looked up from germline, CDR1 is KGHSH and CDR2 is LQKENI. In DNA, the CDR3 is TGTGCCAGCTCACCATTTAGGGGTGAAGCTTTCTTT. Its translation is CASSPFRGEAFF.

There are a few counts of this clonotype. This rearrangement joins TRBV29-1 to TRBJ2-3, with 9 bases identical to TRBD1. V dropped 8 bases and J dropped 5; count of bases not matched to a gene: 5. The CDR3 totals 12 residues. The germline CDR1 and CDR2 sequences are SQVTM and ANQGSEA. CDR3 protein: CSSTGGRDTQYF. CDR3 sequence (DNA): TGCAGCAGTACAGGGGGCCGAGATACGCAGTATTTT.

The table lists this clonotype with a few counts. CDR3 in amino acids: CSAPGQGEWTGELFF. As DNA, the CDR3 is TGCAGTGCTCCGGGACAGGGGGAGTGGACCGGGGAGCTGTTTTTT. The chain joins TRBV20-1 to TRBJ2-2, with TRBD1 matching 11 bases. CDR1 and CDR2 (germline): DFQATT, SNEGSKA (reference sequence). This CDR3 comprises 15 residues. The J segment lost 5 bases and the V segment lost 5 bases, leaving 7 bases of the junction unmatched.

This clonotype was counted at least ten times. The chain joins TRBV15 to TRBJ1-5, with D unresolved. Trimming left V 5 bases short and J 5 bases short, with 10 bases between. CDR1 and CDR2 (germline): LNHNV, YYDKDF (reference sequence). This CDR3 has 13 amino acids. CDR3 sequence (DNA): TGTGCCACCAGCCGCCGCCAGGATCAGCCCCAGCATTTT. This gives the protein CATSRRQDQPQHF.

This clonotype has a count of ten or more. This chain uses TRBV3-1 with TRBJ1-1; possibly TRBD1 for D (6 bases). CDR3 length equals 15 residues. V lost 4 bases to trimming and J lost 3 bases, with 15 bases between them. Germline values: CDR1 LGHDT, CDR2 YNNKEL (reference sequence). The CDR3 bases are TGTGCCAGCAGCCCAGGGGAGGGTACGGACACTGAAGCTTTCTTT. It is translated as CASSPGEGTDTEAFF.

This clonotype has more than one count but fewer than ten. The rearrangement joins TRBV30 to TRBJ2-2; D perhaps matches TRBD2 (5 bases). The CDR3 has 17 residues. Germline V gene sequence: CDR1 GTSNPN, CDR2 SVGIG (reference sequence). Between the trimmed V and J ends, which lost 6 bases and 8 bases, there was a span of 28 bases. The CDR3 reads CACKKLRGFARSGELFF. DNA for the CDR3: TGTGCCTGCAAAAAGCTCCGGGGTTTCGCCAGGAGTGGGGAGCTGTTTTTT.